The 17 T cell receptor beta chains below were found in one sample sequenced in a study of glioma-infiltrating T cells. TCR alpha and beta CDR3 regions were amplified from RNA using iRepertoire nested multiplex PCR. One entry per CDR3 protein results from TCRdb running MiXCR on the multiplex PCR reads. Of more than 300,000 distinct CDR3 sequences in the sample, roughly two fifths are singletons; the top ten hold more than 10%. The sequenced sample consisted of glioma tissue, nonneoplastic brain tissue, or PBMCs (not recorded which). All receptors come from a human donor with low-grade glioma or glioblastoma, undergoing nonglioma brain surgery, or in good health (not recorded which).

Points on this clonotype: The CDR3 ends on some other residue instead of the conserved phenylalanine or tryptophan, so this is likely a read error. V and J are TRBV4-1 and TRBJ2-7; 8 bases agree with TRBD2. The trim removed 1 base at V and 2 bases at J, leaving 4 bases unmatched. Looked up from germline, CDR1 is MGHRA and CDR2 is YSYEKL. The CDR3 consists of 15 residues. The DNA for the CDR3 is TGCGCCAGCAGCCAAGGCCTAGCGGGCCCCTACGAGCAGTACTCC. This encodes CASSQGLAGPYEQYS.

This clonotype was observed a few times. The V and J genes are TRBV28 and TRBJ2-6, with a weak D call TRBD1 (5 bases). Germline V gives CDR1 MDHEN, CDR2 SYDVKM. Trimming took off 1 base at V and 1 base at J, with 5 bases between the two ends. The CDR3 runs 15 residues. The chain's CDR3 is CASSLSGSGANVLTF. The CDR3 nucleotides read TGTGCCAGCAGTTTATCAGGGTCTGGGGCCAACGTCCTGACTTTC.

The chain links TRBV4-1 to TRBJ2-7, with TRBD1 identical over 9 bases. This CDR3 is 16 amino acids long. Germline CDR1 is MGHRA and CDR2 is YSYEKL. V shed 0 bases, J shed 1 base, and the junction held 4 bases outside the gene matches. CDR3 region: CASSQDPTGGSYEQYF. CDR3 coding DNA: TGCGCCAGCAGCCAAGATCCGACAGGGGGGTCCTACGAGCAGTACTTC.

In its sample, this clonotype was seen many times. In this CDR3 the conserved last residue, phenylalanine or tryptophan, is missing, so a read error is likely. The limits of the CDR3 on the DNA are not certain, so only TCRdb's listed CDR3 is given. The V and J genes are TRBV20-1 and TRBJ2-1; the table's D call, TRBD2, has no DNA check behind it. Germline V gene lookup returns CDR1 DFQATT and CDR2 SNEGSKA (reference sequence). Inclusive of both ends, the CDR3 amounts to 11 amino acids. The CDR3: CSARDLSGRAV.

The gene calls are TRBV20-1 and TRBJ2-2, with 9 positions matching TRBD2. The J segment lost 4 bases and the V segment lost 0 bases, leaving 3 bases of the junction unmatched. This CDR3 is built from 15 residues. The germline V gene encodes CDR1 DFQATT and CDR2 SNEGSKA (reference sequence). Here the CDR3 reads CSARDRREGTGELFF. CDR3 in DNA: TGCAGTGCTAGAGATAGGCGGGAGGGCACCGGGGAGCTGTTTTTT.

This clonotype was seen only once. The rearrangement links TRBV12-3 or TRBV12-4 to TRBJ1-6; 9 bases map to TRBD1. V lost 3 bases, J lost 4 bases, and 10 bases stayed unmatched. The CDR3 loop spans 18 amino acids. This CDR3 is CASSFLILGQGYNSPLHF. CDR3 DNA: TGTGCCAGCAGTTTTTTAATACTGGGACAGGGATATAATTCACCCCTCCACTTT.

Details on this clonotype: A much more abundant neighbour one base away suggests this may be a read error. This chain uses TRBV27 with TRBJ2-7; D gene unclear. CDR1 and CDR2 from the germline V gene are MNHEY and SMNVEV (reference sequence). Trimming pared 3 bases from V and 2 bases from J, leaving 11 bases between. The CDR3 is made up of 14 amino acids. The CDR3 DNA follows: TGTGCCAGCAGTTTGGTGGGGAATCCCTACGAGCAGTACTTC. Translated: CASSLVGNPYEQYF.

The gene calls are TRBV20-1 and TRBJ1-1, with unresolved D. The CDR3 is made up of 12 amino acids. V lost 3 bases to trimming and J lost 0 bases, with 5 bases between them. Looked up from germline, CDR1 is DFQATT and CDR2 is SNEGSKA (reference sequence). The CDR3 here is CSASRVNTEAFF. CDR3 in DNA: TGCAGTGCTAGTCGGGTGAACACTGAAGCTTTCTTT.

Notes on this clonotype: At one end the junction does not follow the germline gene, possibly because of a read error. This rearrangement joins TRBV20-1 to TRBJ1-6, with 9 bases fitting TRBD1. The CDR3 sequence is 15 residues long. The germline V gene encodes CDR1 DFQATT and CDR2 SNEGSKA (reference sequence). For the CDR3, the DNA is TGCAGTGCTACGGGGACAGGGCTGGATGACTCACCCCTCCAGTTT. It is translated as CSATGTGLDDSPLQF.

With respect to this clonotype: This sequence may be a read error, since a much larger clone differs from it by one base. The genes are TRBV28 and TRBJ1-1, with no clear D. Trimming took off 10 bases at V and 2 bases at J, with 17 bases between the two ends. The CDR3 is 14 residues long. CDR1 is MDHEN and CDR2 is SYDVKM in the germline V gene. This CDR3 reads CAIQTPLPNTEAFF. For the CDR3, the DNA is TGTGCCATCCAAACCCCTTTACCTAACACTGAAGCTTTCTTT.

The V call is TRBV11-2, the J call TRBJ2-7; D remains ambiguous. The V end lost 10 bases, the J end lost 0 bases, and 10 bases lay between the germline ends. Germline V lookup: CDR1 SGHAT, CDR2 FQNNGV. The CDR3 sequence is 12 residues long. CDR3 residues: CATALFSYEQYF. CDR3 coding DNA: TGTGCCACCGCCCTCTTCTCCTACGAGCAGTACTTC. Complete variable domain (other parts from reference TRBV11-2 and TRBJ2-7): EAGVAQSPRYKIIEKRQSVAFWCNPISGHATLYWYQQILGQGPKLLIQFQNNGVVDDSQLPKDRFSAERLKGVDSTLKIQPAKLEDSAVYLCATALFSYEQYFGPGTRLTVT.

This clonotype was found a few times. This sequence joins TRBV4-1 and TRBJ2-5, with TRBD1 as a possible D gene (6 bases). The ends were cut back, 1 base at V and 9 bases at J, with 21 bases in the middle. CDR1 is MGHRA, CDR2 YSYEKL, per germline. The CDR3 loop spans 16 amino acids. CDR3 sequence (DNA): TGCGCCAGCAGCCAAGTTGCCGGGACACTTCCCCGTGCCCAGTACTTC. Protein sequence: CASSQVAGTLPRAQYF.

J is TRBJ2-6 and V is TRBV7-2; possible D gene TRBD1, 5 bases. Germline V gene lookup returns CDR1 SGHTA and CDR2 FQGNSA. The CDR3 contains 16 residues. With 0 bases removed from V and 1 base from J, the gap between germline ends came to 7 bases. Written as DNA, the CDR3 is TGTGCCAGCAGCTTAGCGGCAGGGTCTGGGGCCAACGTCCTGACTTTC. Amino acid sequence: CASSLAAGSGANVLTF.

The CDR3 DNA sequence: TGTGCCAGCAGTTCCTTGACAGCACTGGATTCACCCCTCCACTTT. Protein product: CASSSLTALDSPLHF. The chain uses TRBV28 and TRBJ1-6; the D gene is possibly TRBD1 (5 bases). V dropped 4 bases and J dropped 8 bases, with 15 bases sitting between them. The CDR3 runs to 15 residues. Per germline, CDR1 MDHEN and CDR2 SYDVKM. The full variable domain, with the rest looked up from reference TRBV28 and TRBJ1-6, is DVKVTQSSRYLVKRTGEKVFLECVQDMDHENMFWYRQDPGLGLRLIYFSYDVKMKEKGDIPEGYSVSREKKERFSLILESASTNQTSMYLCASSSLTALDSPLHFGNGTRLTVT.

The chain carries TRBV12-3 or TRBV12-4 and TRBJ2-7, with 16 bases lining up with TRBD2. The V gene end was trimmed by 6 bases and the J gene end by 4 bases; junction bases not matched to a gene: 6. This CDR3 comprises 16 residues. DNA for the CDR3: TGTGCCAGCAGCACCGGGACTAGCGGGAGGGCGTACGAGCAGTACTTC. This encodes CASSTGTSGRAYEQYF.

On this clonotype itself: A much larger clone differs from this one at a single base, so this may be a read error. This chain uses TRBV27 with TRBJ1-1; TRBD1 matches 9 bases. This CDR3 comprises 16 residues. Germline V lookup: CDR1 MNHEY, CDR2 SMNVEV (reference sequence). The CDR3 DNA follows: TGTGCCAGCAGAGCCGGGACAGGGCTATTGAACACTAAAGCTTTCTTT. Its translation: CASRAGTGLLNTKAFF.

There are many counts of this clonotype. The chain combines TRBV7-2 with TRBJ2-3; TRBD2 matches 9 bases. V lost 2 bases, J lost 3 bases, and 3 bases stayed unmatched. CDR3 length: 15 amino acids. Germline CDR1 SGHTA, CDR2 FQGNSA. DNA of the CDR3: TGTGCCAGCAGCTTACCTAGCGGGGTTACAGATACGCAGTATTTT. It translates to CASSLPSGVTDTQYF.